This is a list of T cell receptor beta chains from one sample in a study of blood T cell repertoires in COVID-19. TCRdb's table, derived via immunoSEQ multiplex PCR, lists solely in-frame clones and lacks some. Of 85,000 to 130,000 clones in the sample, around 75% were seen once. Material for sequencing was peripheral blood. The receptors here all came from a human donor with acute or convalescent COVID-19. The donor label of this sample is uncertain. Both conserved end residues are part of each CDR3.

J	V	CDR3
TRBJ1-5	TRBV7-2	CATAQGSHQPQHF
TRBJ1-2	TRBV5-1	CASSLVGTASYGYTF
TRBJ2-5	TRBV3-1/TRBV3-2	CASSRPGVRETQYF
TRBJ2-7	TRBV5-1	CASSQDWGGGEQYF
TRBJ1-4	TRBV6-5	CASSSLGGGAREKLFF
TRBJ1-6	TRBV2	CASSENVDRVYPLHF
TRBJ2-7	TRBV5-1	CASSVGQGWYEQYF
TRBJ1-1	TRBV19	CASSIQAGRGEAFF
TRBJ1-5	TRBV3-1/TRBV3-2	CASSQGQGLPRGNQPQHF
TRBJ1-2	TRBV10-2	CASSGTGGYGYTF
TRBJ1-5	TRBV18	CASSPTDRRGSNQPQHF
TRBJ1-4	TRBV3-1/TRBV3-2	CASSHGGSRVGKLFF
TRBJ2-3	TRBV12-5	CASGLGFNTDTQYF
TRBJ1-4	TRBV18	CASSRISGQGNEKLFF
TRBJ1-2	TRBV12-5	CASGLVRNGGYGYTF
TRBJ1-2	TRBV27	CASMQGSGYGYTF
TRBJ1-1	TRBV18	CASSGPNTEAFF
TRBJ1-4	TRBV19	CASTWRGGGTNEKLFF
TRBJ1-2	TRBV5-1	CASSLGAAANYGYTF
TRBJ2-1	TRBV14	CASSPYRGAQVGNEQFF
TRBJ1-2	TRBV7-9	CASSLSRGEDYGYTF
TRBJ1-5	TRBV28	CASRRRYRAPSNQPQHF
TRBJ1-2	TRBV7-9	CASSLEAVRGYGYTF
TRBJ2-2	TRBV2	CASSETFARTNTGELFF
TRBJ1-1	TRBV3-1/TRBV3-2	CASSETVNTEAFF
TRBJ1-1	TRBV5-4	CASSQEPDREPEAFF
TRBJ1-3	TRBV18	CASSPQGEGGNTIYF
TRBJ1-6	TRBV19	CASSSGGWGMDSPLHF
TRBJ2-5	TRBV25-1	CASSLTPAGAQETQYF
TRBJ1-2	TRBV19	CASNHGGAYGYTF
TRBJ1-1	TRBV2	CASKRDTEAFF
TRBJ2-7	TRBV5-6	CASSVTGQPYEQYF
TRBJ1-5	TRBV2	CASKGQGFFNQPQHF
TRBJ2-7	TRBV7-9	CASSLDRASYEQYF
TRBJ2-7	TRBV6-1	CASSEAHRGPYEQYF
TRBJ1-4	TRBV12-5	CASGLGWDRQREKLFF
TRBJ1-2	TRBV7-9	CASSTPQGSGGYTF
TRBJ1-1	TRBV20-1	CSADRAFF
TRBJ1-1	TRBV6-5	CASSSRREAFF
TRBJ2-7	TRBV7-6	CASSLSPLYEQYF